Below are 17 T cell receptor beta chains sequenced from a single sample in a study of T cells in Graves' hyperthyroidism and ophthalmopathy. Amplified TCR beta CDR3 regions derived from RNA transcripts. A set of HTBI primers served as the primers for a first-round RT-PCR of the TCR CDR3. TCRdb passed the multiplex PCR reads through MiXCR, listing each CDR3 protein once. This table holds over 150,000 distinct CDR3 sequences, roughly a sixth found once. Material: blood. Receptor source: a woman aged 50 to 60 with Graves' hyperthyroidism.

This clonotype was picked up many times. V usage is TRBV29-1 and J usage is TRBJ1-1; unclear D gene. CDR3 length: 11 amino acids. The germline V gene has CDR1 SQVTM and CDR2 ANQGSEA. V lost 4 bases and J lost 6, with 9 bases in between. The CDR3 DNA is TGCAGCGTTGTTGATCCCGCTGAAGCTTTCTTT. Amino acids: CSVVDPAEAFF.

This rearrangement joins TRBV28 to TRBJ2-5; D unresolved. Germline values: CDR1 MDHEN, CDR2 SYDVKM. Trimming pared 8 bases from V and 2 bases from J, leaving 9 bases between. The CDR3 runs to 12 residues. CDR3 nucleotide sequence: TGTGCCAGCGGGTTATGGCAAGAGACCCAGTACTTC. This sequence encodes CASGLWQETQYF.

This sequence joins TRBV25-1 and TRBJ1-2, with a weak D call TRBD1 (5 bases). This CDR3 contains 12 residues. The V gene lost 8 bases and the J gene lost 4 bases, with 11 bases spanning the gap. Germline V gene data show CDR1 as MGHDK and CDR2 as SYGVNS. CDR3 coding DNA: TGTGCCAGCGGGGGAGGGTTCTATGGCTACACCTTC. This sequence encodes CASGGGFYGYTF.

This clonotype was detected many times. V usage is TRBV20-1 and J usage is TRBJ1-2; D not resolved. Germline lookup yields CDR1 DFQATT and CDR2 SNEGSKA (reference sequence). The CDR3 runs to 11 residues. CDR3 in amino acids: CSPQVNYGYTF. In nucleotides, the CDR3 is TGCAGCCCGCAGGTGAACTATGGCTACACCTTC.

With regard to this clonotype: The germline gene is not matched at one end of the junction; a read error may be the cause. This chain uses TRBV7-9 with TRBJ2-1, with D hard to call. Per germline, CDR1 SEHNR and CDR2 FQNEAQ (reference sequence). The CDR3 is made up of 15 amino acids. The CDR3 protein is CASSRVESSYNEQFF. Here the CDR3 DNA reads TGCGCCAGCAGCCGAGTGGAGAGCTCCTACAATGAGCAGTTCTTC. Complete variable domain (other parts from reference TRBV7-9 and TRBJ2-1): DTGVSQNPRHKITKRGQNVTFRCDPISEHNRLYWYRQTLGQGPEFLTYFQNEAQLEKSRLLSDRFSAERPKGSFSTLEIQRTEQGDSAMYLCASSRVESSYNEQFFGPGTRLTVL.

The chain is built from TRBV18 and TRBJ1-1; no firm D call. Trimming left V 4 bases short and J 6 bases short, with 6 bases between. The CDR3 is 11 residues long. Germline values: CDR1 KGHSH, CDR2 LQKENI. The CDR3 sequence: CASSQDAEAFF. The CDR3 nucleotides read TGTGCCAGCTCACAGGACGCTGAAGCTTTCTTT.

In this sample, this clonotype turned up many times. This chain connects TRBV6-1 to TRBJ1-3; D remains unclear. Germline CDR1 is MNHNS and CDR2 is SASEGT. V gave up 4 bases and J gave up 0 bases, with 10 bases separating them. The CDR3 covers 15 residues. This CDR3 reads CASSATENSGNTIYF. The CDR3 bases are TGTGCCAGCAGTGCAACAGAAAACTCTGGAAACACCATATATTTT.

This clonotype showed up many times. The J gene is TRBJ2-1, the V gene TRBV28; the D gene is possibly TRBD1 (6 bases). Trimming shortened V by 6 bases and J by 6 bases, and 24 bases separated the two germline ends. Germline loops: CDR1 MDHEN, CDR2 SYDVKM. The CDR3 length is 17 residues. The CDR3 sequence: CASSNAGSGQGANEQFF. In nucleotides, the CDR3 is TGTGCCAGCAGCAACGCCGGCTCGGGACAAGGTGCCAATGAGCAGTTCTTC.

This clonotype was seen many times. The chain has TRBV25-1 and TRBJ2-5; D is unresolved. In germline, CDR1 is MGHDK, CDR2 SYGVNS. The CDR3 is made up of 17 amino acids. Trimming stripped 2 bases from V and 3 bases from J, with 19 bases between. In nucleotides, the CDR3 is TGTGCCAGCAGTGAACAATATGGGTGGTTTGCAGAAGAGACCCAGTACTTC. Translation gives CASSEQYGWFAEETQYF.

This clonotype has ten or more counts. V gene TRBV20-1 combines with J gene TRBJ2-7; 7 nucleotides agree with TRBD2. With 3 bases clipped from V and 1 base from J, the junction kept 15 bases outside the gene matches. CDR1 is DFQATT, CDR2 SNEGSKA, per germline (reference sequence). The CDR3 covers 17 residues. The CDR3 DNA sequence: TGCAGTGCTAGTGTTCTTGGACTAGGCATACCTTCCTACGAGCAGTACTTC. Translated: CSASVLGLGIPSYEQYF.

This clonotype was recorded once. V usage is TRBV30 and J usage is TRBJ2-1; TRBD2 agrees at 8 bases. V was pared by 2 bases and J by 10 bases, with 10 bases of the junction left unmatched. The CDR3 has 14 residues. The germline V gene has CDR1 GTSNPN and CDR2 SVGIG (reference sequence). For the CDR3, the DNA is TGTGCCTGGAGTCGGACCGGGGGGGGGGGAGAGCAGTTCTTC. It yields the protein CAWSRTGGGGEQFF.

This rearrangement joins TRBV20-1 to TRBJ2-1, with 12 bases that match TRBD2. In germline, CDR1 is DFQATT, CDR2 SNEGSKA (reference sequence). The CDR3 runs to 15 residues. J was trimmed by 8 bases and V by 3 bases; bases with no gene match: 8. CDR3 sequence (DNA): TGCAGTGCTAGGGAGCCTAGCGGGAGGGCCTATGAGCAGTTCTTC. The encoded protein is CSAREPSGRAYEQFF.

This clonotype was recorded a few times. This CDR3 is CASSIQGAANYGYTF. The CDR3 nucleotides are TGTGCCAGTAGTATCCAGGGGGCTGCTAACTATGGCTACACCTTC. The chain joins TRBV19 to TRBJ1-2, with 8 positions matching TRBD1. Germline lookup yields CDR1 LNHDA and CDR2 SQIVND (reference sequence). The CDR3 spans 15 residues. V gave up 3 bases and J gave up 0 bases; unmatched junction bases: 3.

This chain connects TRBV7-3 to TRBJ1-2, with a possible D match to TRBD1 (5 bases). V shed 5 bases and J shed 4 bases, with 14 bases lying between them. The CDR3 is 14 residues long. Germline V gives CDR1 SGHTA, CDR2 FQGTGA. CDR3 loop: CASSPSGGVYGYTF. As DNA, the CDR3 is TGTGCCAGCAGCCCCAGCGGGGGGGTCTATGGCTACACCTTC.

This clonotype has a handful of counts. The rearrangement links TRBV11-2 to TRBJ2-1, with D unclear. This CDR3 has 14 residues. Trimming stripped 0 bases from V and 9 bases from J, with 12 bases between. Looked up from germline, CDR1 is SGHAT and CDR2 is FQNNGV. As DNA, the CDR3 is TGTGCCAGCAGCTTAGATTATCAGCATCCTGAGCAGTTCTTC. Amino acids: CASSLDYQHPEQFF.

The table lists this clonotype with many counts. The rearrangement links TRBV4-1 to TRBJ1-2; 9 bases agree with TRBD1. This CDR3 has 15 residues. V was pared by 0 bases and J by 6 bases, with 5 bases of the junction left unmatched. Germline CDR1 reads MGHRA; CDR2 reads YSYEKL. The CDR3 sequence: CASSQEPGTGNGYTF. CDR3 DNA sequence: TGCGCCAGCAGCCAAGAGCCCGGGACAGGGAATGGCTACACCTTC.

This clonotype was detected ten times or more. The chain has TRBV5-1 and TRBJ2-1; 9 positions match TRBD2. Germline-derived CDR1 and CDR2 are SGHRS and YFSETQ. CDR3 length: 14 amino acids. V shed 4 bases, J shed 6 bases, and the junction held 5 bases outside the gene matches. In DNA, the CDR3 is TGCGCCAGCAGCAGGCAACTAGCGGGCAATGAGCAGTTCTTC. Its translation is CASSRQLAGNEQFF.